This note documents a single T cell receptor (beta chain) sequence. Its antigen is not known. The PCR contained 60 Vbeta and 13 Jbeta primers. Using immunoSEQ multiplex PCR, the repertoire was profiled, and TCRdb retains in-frame clones only, with some absent. The sample shows 110,000 to 150,000 clones, 70% of them seen only once. CDR1 is GTSNPN, CDR2 SVGIG, per germline (reference sequence). The CDR3 runs 14 residues. Trimming stripped 0 bases from V and 7 bases from J, with 15 bases between. The data stem from a study of cytomegalovirus exposure and HLA in healthy donors. Study-level points and caveats: Association of a missense DCLRE1C variant with TCR beta V- and J-gene trimming was reported in a later analysis.

The sequence was obtained from a woman in her thirties in good health and CMV-seronegative. The J gene is TRBJ2-5, the V gene TRBV30, with D perhaps matching TRBD2 (5 bases). Material: PBMCs. As DNA, the CDR3 is TGTGCCTGGAGTGTACACCGTGAGGCGGGGACCCAGTACTTC. Protein: CAWSVHREAGTQYF.